Described below is a single TCR beta chain sequence and its context. What it recognizes is unknown. Profiling relied on immunoSEQ multiplex PCR, and the TCRdb table lists in-frame clones only, not all of them. The table records roughly 660,000 clones, less than 95% of them present only once. The V gene's germline CDR1 is SGHNT and CDR2 YYREEE (reference sequence). This CDR3 has 11 residues. The ends were cut back, 4 bases at V and 13 bases at J, with 14 bases in the middle. CD8 memory fractions consisted of CD45RO+ and CCR7-negative CD45RA+ TemRA cells together. The source of the sample is a study of shared clonotypes between healthy human individuals. Study observations and caveats: When naive CD4 clonotypes were compared across several donors, 4% to 6.5% were shared.

Sequencing input: memory CD8+ T cells from PBMCs. Indicated subset: CD45RO+ cells pooled with CCR7-negative TemRA cells. The sequence was collected from a man aged 18-30 years in good health. Some clones in this sample may be carry-over from other donors' samples. The V and J genes are TRBV5-4 and TRBJ2-5; D possibly matches TRBD1 or TRBD2 (5 bases each). The CDR3 sequence is CASSGGAFRYF. In DNA, the CDR3 is TGTGCCAGCAGCGGGGGAGCCTTTCGGTACTTC.